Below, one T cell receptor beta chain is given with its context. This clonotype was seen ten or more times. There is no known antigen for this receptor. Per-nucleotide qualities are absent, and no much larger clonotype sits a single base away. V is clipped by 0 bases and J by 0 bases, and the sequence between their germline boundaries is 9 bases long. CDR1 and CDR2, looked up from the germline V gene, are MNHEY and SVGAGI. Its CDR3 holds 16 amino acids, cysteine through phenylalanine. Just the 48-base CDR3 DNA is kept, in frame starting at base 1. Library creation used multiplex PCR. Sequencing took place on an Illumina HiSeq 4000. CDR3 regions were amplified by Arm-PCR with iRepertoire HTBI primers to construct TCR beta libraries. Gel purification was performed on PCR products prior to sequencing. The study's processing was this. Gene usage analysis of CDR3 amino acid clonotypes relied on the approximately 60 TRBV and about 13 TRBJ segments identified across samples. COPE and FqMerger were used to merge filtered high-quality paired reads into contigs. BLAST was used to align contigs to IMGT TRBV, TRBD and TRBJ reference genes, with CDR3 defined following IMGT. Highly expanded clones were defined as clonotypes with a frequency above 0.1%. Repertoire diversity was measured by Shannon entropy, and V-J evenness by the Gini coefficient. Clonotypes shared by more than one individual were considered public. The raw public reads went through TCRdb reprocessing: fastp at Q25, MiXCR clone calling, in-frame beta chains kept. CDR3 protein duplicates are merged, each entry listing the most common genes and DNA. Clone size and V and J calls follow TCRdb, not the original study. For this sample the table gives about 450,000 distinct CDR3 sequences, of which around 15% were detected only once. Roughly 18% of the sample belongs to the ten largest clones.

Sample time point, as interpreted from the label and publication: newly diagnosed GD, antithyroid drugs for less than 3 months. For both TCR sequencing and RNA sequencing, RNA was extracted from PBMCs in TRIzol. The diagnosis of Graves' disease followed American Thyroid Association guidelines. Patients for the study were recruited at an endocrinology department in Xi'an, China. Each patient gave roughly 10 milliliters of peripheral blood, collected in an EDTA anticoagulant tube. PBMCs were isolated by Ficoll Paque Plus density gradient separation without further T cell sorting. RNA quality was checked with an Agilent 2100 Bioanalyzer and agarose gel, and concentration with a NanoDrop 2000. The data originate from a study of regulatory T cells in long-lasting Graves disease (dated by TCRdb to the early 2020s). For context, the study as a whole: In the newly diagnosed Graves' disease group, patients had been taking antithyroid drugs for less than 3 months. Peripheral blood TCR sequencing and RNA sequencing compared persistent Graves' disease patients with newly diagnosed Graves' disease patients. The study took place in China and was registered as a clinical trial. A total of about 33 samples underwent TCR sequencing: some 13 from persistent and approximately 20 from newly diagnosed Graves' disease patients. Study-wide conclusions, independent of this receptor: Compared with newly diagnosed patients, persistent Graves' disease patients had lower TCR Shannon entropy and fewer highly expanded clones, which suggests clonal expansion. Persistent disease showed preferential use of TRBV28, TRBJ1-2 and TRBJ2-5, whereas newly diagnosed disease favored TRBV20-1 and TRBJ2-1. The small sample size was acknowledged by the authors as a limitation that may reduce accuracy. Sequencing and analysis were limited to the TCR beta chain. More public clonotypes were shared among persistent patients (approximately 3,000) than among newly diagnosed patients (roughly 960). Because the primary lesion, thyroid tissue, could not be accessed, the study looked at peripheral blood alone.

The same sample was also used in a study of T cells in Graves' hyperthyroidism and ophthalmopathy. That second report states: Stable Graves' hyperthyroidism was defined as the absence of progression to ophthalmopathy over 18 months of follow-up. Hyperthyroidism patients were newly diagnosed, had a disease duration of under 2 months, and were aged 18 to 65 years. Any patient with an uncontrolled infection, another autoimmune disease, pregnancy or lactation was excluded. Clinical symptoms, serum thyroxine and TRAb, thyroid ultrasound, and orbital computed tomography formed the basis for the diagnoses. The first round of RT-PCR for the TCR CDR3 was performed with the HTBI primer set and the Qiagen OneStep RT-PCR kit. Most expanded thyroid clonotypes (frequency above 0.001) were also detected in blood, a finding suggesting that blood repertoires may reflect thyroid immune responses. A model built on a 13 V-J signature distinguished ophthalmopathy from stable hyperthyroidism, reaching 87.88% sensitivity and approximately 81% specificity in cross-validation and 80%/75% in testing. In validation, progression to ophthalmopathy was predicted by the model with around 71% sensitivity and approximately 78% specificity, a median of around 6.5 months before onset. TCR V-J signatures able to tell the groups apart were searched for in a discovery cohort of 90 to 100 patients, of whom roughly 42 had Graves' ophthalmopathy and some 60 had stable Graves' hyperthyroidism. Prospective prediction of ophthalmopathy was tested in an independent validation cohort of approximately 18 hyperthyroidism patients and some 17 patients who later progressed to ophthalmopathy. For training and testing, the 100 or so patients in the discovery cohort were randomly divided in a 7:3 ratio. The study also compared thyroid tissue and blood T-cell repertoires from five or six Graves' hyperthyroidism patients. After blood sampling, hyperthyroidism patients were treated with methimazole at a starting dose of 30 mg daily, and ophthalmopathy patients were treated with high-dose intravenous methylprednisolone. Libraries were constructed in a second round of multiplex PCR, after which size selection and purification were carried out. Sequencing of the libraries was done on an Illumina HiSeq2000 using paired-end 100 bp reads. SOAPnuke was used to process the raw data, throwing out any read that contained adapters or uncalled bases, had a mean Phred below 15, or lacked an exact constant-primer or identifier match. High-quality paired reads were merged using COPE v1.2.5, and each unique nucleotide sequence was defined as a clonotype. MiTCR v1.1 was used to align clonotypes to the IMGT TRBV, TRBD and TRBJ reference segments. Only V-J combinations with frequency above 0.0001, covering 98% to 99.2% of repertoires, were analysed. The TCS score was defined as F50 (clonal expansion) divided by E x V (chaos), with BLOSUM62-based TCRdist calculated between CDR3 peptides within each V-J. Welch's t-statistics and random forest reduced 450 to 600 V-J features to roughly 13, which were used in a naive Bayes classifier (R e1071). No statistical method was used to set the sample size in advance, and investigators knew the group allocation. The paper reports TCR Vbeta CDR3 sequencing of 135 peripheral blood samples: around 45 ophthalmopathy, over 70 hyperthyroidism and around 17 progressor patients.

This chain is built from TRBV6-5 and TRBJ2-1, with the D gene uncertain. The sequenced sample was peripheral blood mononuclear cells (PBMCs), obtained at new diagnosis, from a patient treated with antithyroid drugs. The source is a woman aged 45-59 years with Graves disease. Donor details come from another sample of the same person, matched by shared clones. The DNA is TGTGCCAGCAGTTACTCGGTTGAATACTCCTACAATGAGCAGTTCTTC. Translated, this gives CASSYSVEYSYNEQFF.